This T cell receptor beta chain was observed in a study of vaccination and CD4 T cells after COVID-19. For the study at large: The cells in question were stimulated using overlapping spike peptides derived from SARS-CoV-2, HCoV-NL63, HCoV-OC43 and HCoV-229E.

This clonotype has just a few counts. Antigen specificity is unknown. Treatment denoted: roughly 10-day PBMC culture with coronavirus spike peptide pools or control peptides (ViraFEST assay). Peptide-pool expansion of antigen-specific T cells preceded TCR sequencing in ViraFEST. Researchers reported culturing approximately 2 million PBMCs per well with approximately 10 IU/ml IL-2 and about 10 ug/ml peptide pools. Study conclusions and caveats: Convalescent patients had 304 of 307 vaccine-specific clones showing spike mono-reactivity.

V dropped 2 bases and J dropped 3; count of bases not matched to a gene: 4. The CDR3 loop spans 14 amino acids. Looked up from germline, CDR1 is GTSNPN and CDR2 is SVGIG (reference sequence). Cultured CD4+ T-cell DNA underwent Oncomine TCR Beta short-read sequencing. MiXCR, applied by TCRdb to the PCR reads, yields one record per CDR3 protein. The profile covers about 10,000 distinct CDR3 sequences, with 20% to 30% appearing a single time and roughly 25% taken by the ten largest. The chain has TRBV30 and TRBJ1-2, with 9 nucleotides matching TRBD1. The TCR was taken from a human donor who received a COVID-19 vaccine. This specimen consisted of CD4+ T cells from blood, cultured in vitro, obtained before SARS-CoV-2 vaccination. DNA of the CDR3: TGTGCCTGGAGTCCGGACAGGGGTGACTATGGCTACACCTTC. Translation gives CAWSPDRGDYGYTF.